One and the same sample provided the 30 T cell receptor beta chains below, sequenced in a study of shared clonotypes between healthy human individuals. Generated by immunoSEQ multiplex PCR, the TCRdb table keeps only in-frame clones and is missing some. The table shows about 600,000 clones, with just over 75% occurring only once. Sequencing used PBMCs. The receptors derive from a middle-aged woman in good health. Some clones in this sample may be carry-over from other donors' samples.

Comments on this clone: A single base is all that separates this from a far larger clone, so a read error is likely. The rearrangement links TRBV6-4 to TRBJ2-2; D may be TRBD1 or TRBD2 (5 bases each). Germline V gene data show CDR1 as MRHNA and CDR2 as SNTAGT. This CDR3 has 14 amino acids. CDR3 sequence: CASSDSGTPGALFF. CDR3 sequence (DNA): TGTGCCAGCAGTGACTCTGGGACGCCCGGGGCGCTGTTTTTT.

This clone was counted at least ten times. The gene calls are TRBV11-2 and TRBJ2-1; weak D call: TRBD2 (5 bases). Deletions cut 5 bases from V and 6 bases from J, with 23 bases between. This CDR3 region has 17 residues. CDR1 and CDR2 from the germline V gene are SGHAT and FQNNGV. This chain's CDR3 is CASSPREGSAAGNEQFF. The CDR3 nucleotides are TGTGCCAGCAGCCCCCGGGAAGGGAGCGCCGCGGGCAATGAGCAGTTCTTC.

Comments on this clone: An end of the junction differs from the germline gene, which may be a read error. Other DNA sequences in this specimen translate into the identical CDR3. This sequence joins TRBV5-1 and TRBJ2-7; 8 bases match TRBD1. The CDR3 consists of 14 residues. Germline V gene data show CDR1 as SGHRS and CDR2 as YFSETQ. The CDR3 DNA is TGCGCCAGCAGCTTGGCCCAGACAGGGGTCGAGCAGTATTTC. Its protein product is CASSLAQTGVEQYF.

There are a few counts of this clone. The chain employs TRBV7-9 and TRBJ1-1; no clear D. V was shortened by 8 bases and J by 6 bases, with 10 bases between the two germline ends. The V gene's germline CDR1 is SEHNR and CDR2 FQNEAQ (reference sequence). This CDR3 has 11 residues. CDR3 sequence: CASSWGAEAFF. The DNA for the CDR3 is TGTGCCAGCTCGTGGGGAGCTGAAGCTTTCTTT.

The rearrangement joins TRBV5-4 to TRBJ1-1, with D unclear. The CDR3 covers 15 residues. V was pared by 1 base and J by 1 base, with 11 bases between. Germline V gives CDR1 SGHNT, CDR2 YYREEE (reference sequence). In nucleotides, the CDR3 is TGTGCCAGCAGCTTGATTCGGGCAGGGAACACTGAAGCTTTCTTT. It encodes CASSLIRAGNTEAFF.

The chain uses TRBV9 and TRBJ2-7; D is possibly TRBD1 (5 bases). This CDR3 is 13 amino acids long. Germline V gives CDR1 SGDLS, CDR2 YYNGEE. V was pared by 4 bases and J by 3 bases, with 11 bases between. As DNA, the CDR3 is TGTGCCAGCAGCCTGGGCCAGGGCTACGAGCAGTACTTC. It is translated as CASSLGQGYEQYF.

The chain combines TRBV28 with TRBJ1-1; D perhaps matches TRBD1 (5 bases). Germline-derived CDR1 and CDR2 are MDHEN and SYDVKM. The ends were cut back, 4 bases at V and 3 bases at J, with 12 bases in the middle. This CDR3 has 14 residues. This CDR3 reads CASSSPGSDTEAFF. The CDR3 nucleotides read TGTGCCAGCAGTTCGCCAGGGTCAGACACTGAAGCTTTCTTT.

This chain uses TRBV2 with TRBJ1-4; D possibly corresponds to TRBD1 (6 bases). Trimming took 4 bases from V and 8 from J, leaving 14 bases between them. The CDR3 contains 14 residues. Germline values: CDR1 SNHLY, CDR2 FYNNEI. CDR3 nucleotides: TGTGCCAGCAGTGTGGGCAACCAGGGGGAAAAACTGTTTTTT. The encoded protein is CASSVGNQGEKLFF.

This chain joins TRBV27 and TRBJ2-1; D perhaps matches TRBD1 (6 bases). The germline V gene has CDR1 MNHEY and CDR2 SMNVEV (reference sequence). The CDR3 runs 15 residues. Trimming took off 2 bases at V and 4 bases at J, with 12 bases between the two ends. The CDR3 coding sequence is TGTGCCAGCAGTTTAGGACAGATTTTTTACAATGAGCAGTTCTTC. Residues: CASSLGQIFYNEQFF.

This clone has more than one count but fewer than ten. The chain couples TRBV7-2 to TRBJ1-2, with D unresolved. The CDR3 runs to 13 residues. V lost 5 bases and J 7 bases, leaving 14 bases between the germline ends. The germline V gene has CDR1 SGHTA and CDR2 FQGNSA. The chain's CDR3 is CASSPRQVGGYTF. The CDR3 coding sequence is TGTGCCAGCAGCCCCCGGCAGGTGGGTGGCTACACCTTC.

Concerning this clone: The same CDR3 can be traced to other DNA sequences in this sample. The J gene is TRBJ1-1, the V gene TRBV29-1; D is perhaps TRBD1 (6 bases). The germline CDR1 and CDR2 sequences are SQVTM and ANQGSEA. The length of the CDR3 is 12 residues. Trimming left V 2 bases short and J 8 bases short, with 12 bases between. The CDR3 nucleotides are TGCAGCGTTGAACTACCAGGGGCGGAAGCTTTCTTT. It is translated as CSVELPGAEAFF.

The DNA for the CDR3 is TGCGCCAGCAGCTTGGATGCGGGAGCGTCGTACAATGAGCAGTTCTTC. This codes for CASSLDAGASYNEQFF. The gene calls are TRBV5-1 and TRBJ2-1, with 7 bases fitting TRBD2. The CDR3 sequence is 16 residues long. Germline V gives CDR1 SGHRS, CDR2 YFSETQ. V gave up 0 bases and J gave up 4 bases; unmatched junction bases: 7. The full variable domain, in which reference TRBV5-1 and TRBJ2-1 provide the parts outside the CDR3, is KAGVTQTPRYLIKTRGQQVTLSCSPISGHRSVSWYQQTPGQGLQFLFEYFSETQRNKGNFPGRFSGRQFSNSRSEMNVSTLELGDSALYLCASSLDAGASYNEQFFGPGTRLTVL.

This clone was seen ten or more times. This sequence is one base from a far larger clone and is likely a read error. Other DNA sequences of this sample code for an identical CDR3. This chain links TRBV30 with TRBJ2-5, with D unresolved. Germline V gene sequence: CDR1 GTSNPN, CDR2 SVGIG (reference sequence). The CDR3 length is 14 residues. Trimming removed 0 bases at V and 7 bases at J, with 15 bases between. The CDR3 region is CAWSVVGNLGTQYF. For the CDR3, the DNA is TGTGCCTGGAGTGTAGTCGGCAACCTTGGGACCCAGTACTTC.

The chain has TRBV2 and TRBJ2-3; no reliable D call. V shed 1 base and J shed 5 bases, with 7 bases lying between them. Per the germline V gene, CDR1 is SNHLY and CDR2 is FYNNEI. CDR3 length equals 13 residues. Here the CDR3 DNA reads TGTGCCAGCAGTGAAGGGCGAGGAGATACGCAGTATTTT. Protein: CASSEGRGDTQYF. The full variable domain, completed using reference TRBV2 and TRBJ2-3, is EPEVTQTPSHQVTQMGQEVILRCVPISNHLYFYWYRQILGQKVEFLVSFYNNEISEKSEIFDDQFSVERPDGSNFTLKIRSTKLEDSAMYFCASSEGRGDTQYFGPGTRLTVL.

The chain carries TRBV28 and TRBJ1-2; D is uncertain. The V end was cut by 6 bases, the J end by 2 bases, with 22 bases between. Per germline, CDR1 MDHEN and CDR2 SYDVKM. The CDR3 totals 17 residues. CDR3: CASRSHGGQRGNYGYTF. CDR3 coding DNA: TGTGCCAGCAGATCCCATGGTGGGCAGAGAGGGAACTATGGCTACACCTTC.

The rearrangement joins TRBV27 to TRBJ1-4; D is perhaps TRBD1 (6 bases). The germline V gene has CDR1 MNHEY and CDR2 SMNVEV (reference sequence). V lost 6 bases and J 5 bases, leaving 13 bases between the germline ends. The CDR3 has 14 residues. The CDR3 is CASSLAGENEKLFF. CDR3 sequence (DNA): TGTGCCAGCAGCTTGGCAGGGGAAAATGAAAAACTGTTTTTT.

This chain connects TRBV6-5 to TRBJ1-5; 10 bases fit TRBD1. Germline CDR1 and CDR2: MNHEY and SVGAGI. This CDR3 comprises 14 residues. V dropped 6 bases and J dropped 6; count of bases not matched to a gene: 5. CDR3 region: CASSLTGGGQPQHF. The CDR3 coding sequence is TGTGCCAGCAGCTTGACAGGGGGCGGTCAGCCCCAGCATTTT.

The V call is TRBV4-1, the J call TRBJ1-4, with D possibly TRBD1 on 5 matching bases. V lost 0 bases, J lost 10 bases, and 18 bases lay in between. CDR3 size: 16 residues. Germline CDR1 and CDR2: MGHRA and YSYEKL. CDR3 DNA: TGCGCCAGCAGCCAAGATGGGGGGGGACGATCCCCAAAACTGTTTTTT. Translating gives CASSQDGGGRSPKLFF.

The rearrangement links TRBV6-1 to TRBJ2-5, with 7 bases that match TRBD1. This CDR3 contains 16 residues. J lost 2 bases, V lost 3 bases, and 9 bases had no gene match. Germline CDR1 MNHNS, CDR2 SASEGT. The CDR3 loop reads CASSELNRGYQETQYF. The DNA of the CDR3 is TGTGCCAGCAGTGAGCTGAACAGGGGCTATCAAGAGACCCAGTACTTC.

CDR3 DNA: TGTGCCAGTAGTATAGTGCCAGGGGTGGCCGGGGAGCTGTTTTTT. It yields the protein CASSIVPGVAGELFF. This rearrangement joins TRBV19 to TRBJ2-2; perhaps TRBD1 as D (6 bases). This CDR3 has 15 amino acids. V lost 1 base to trimming and J lost 6 bases, with 12 bases between them. Germline CDR1 LNHDA, CDR2 SQIVND (reference sequence). The full variable domain, its missing parts supplied by reference TRBV19 and TRBJ2-2, is DGGITQSPKYLFRKEGQNVTLSCEQNLNHDAMYWYRQDPGQGLRLIYYSQIVNDFQKGDIAEGYSVSREKKESFPLTVTSAQKNPTAFYLCASSIVPGVAGELFFGEGSRLTVL.

This chain connects TRBV4-3 to TRBJ2-5; no clear D gene. Trimming left V 0 bases short and J 5 bases short, with 13 bases between. CDR3 length equals 15 residues. Germline V gene lookup returns CDR1 LGHNA and CDR2 YSLEER. CDR3 coding DNA: TGCGCCAGCAGCCAAGATCTCGGGCGTATGGAGACCCAGTACTTC. Protein: CASSQDLGRMETQYF.

The rearrangement joins TRBV2 to TRBJ2-5; the match to TRBD2 covers 9 bases. Germline CDR1 reads SNHLY; CDR2 reads FYNNEI. The V and J ends lost 7 bases and 2 bases, in that order; junction bases with no gene match: 5. The CDR3 covers 14 residues. Here the CDR3 reads CASKEREVQETQYF. The CDR3 DNA reads TGTGCCAGCAAGGAGCGGGAGGTTCAAGAGACCCAGTACTTC.

V and J are TRBV28 and TRBJ2-3; D may match TRBD1 or TRBD2 (5 bases each). Per the germline V gene, CDR1 is MDHEN and CDR2 is SYDVKM. The V gene lost 6 bases and the J gene lost 8 bases, with 12 bases spanning the gap. The CDR3 totals 12 residues. The CDR3 protein is CASSGDPGTQYF. In nucleotides, the CDR3 is TGTGCCAGCAGCGGGGACCCAGGTACGCAGTATTTT.

The V call is TRBV4-1, the J call TRBJ1-2; tentatively, D is TRBD1 (5 bases). The V gene lost 4 bases and the J gene lost 1 base, with 13 bases spanning the gap. CDR1 is MGHRA, CDR2 YSYEKL, per germline. This CDR3 comprises 15 residues. CDR3 sequence: CASSPTSQGNYGYTF. The CDR3 DNA sequence: TGCGCCAGCAGCCCCACCTCGCAGGGTAACTATGGCTACACCTTC.

J is TRBJ2-1 and V is TRBV19; 8 bases are shared with TRBD2. The V segment lost 5 bases and the J segment 3 bases; nucleotides outside the gene matches: 18. CDR3 length: 19 residues. Germline assignment: CDR1 LNHDA and CDR2 SQIVND (reference sequence). This chain's CDR3 is CASSPRGSTWREVYNEQFF. DNA of the CDR3: TGTGCCAGTAGTCCCCGTGGTTCGACTTGGCGGGAGGTCTACAATGAGCAGTTCTTC.

This sequence joins TRBV6-4 and TRBJ2-1, with 10 bases that match TRBD2. Germline trimming cut 4 bases from V and 9 bases from J; bases unmatched to any gene: 6. The CDR3 consists of 14 residues. Looked up from germline, CDR1 is MRHNA and CDR2 is SNTAGT. Here the CDR3 reads CASSAAGGPGEQFF. In DNA form, the CDR3 reads TGTGCCAGCAGTGCAGCGGGAGGGCCCGGTGAGCAGTTCTTC.

The J gene is TRBJ2-1, the V gene TRBV18; D possibly corresponds to TRBD2 (5 bases). CDR1 is KGHSH, CDR2 LQKENI, per germline. This CDR3 is built from 15 residues. The ends were cut back, 2 bases at V and 5 bases at J, with 13 bases in the middle. The CDR3 nucleotides read TGTGCCAGCTCACCAGGGCTAGCAGAGAACAATGAGCAGTTCTTC. As protein: CASSPGLAENNEQFF.

This chain connects TRBV28 to TRBJ1-5, with D unclear. V lost 7 bases and J lost 7, with 14 bases in between. Germline CDR1 is MDHEN and CDR2 is SYDVKM. This CDR3 comprises 13 residues. CDR3 DNA: TGTGCCAGCAATCCCCCGGGAAGCCAGCCCCAGCATTTT. The encoded protein is CASNPPGSQPQHF.

This chain connects TRBV7-6 to TRBJ2-5; unclear D gene. The germline CDR1 and CDR2 sequences are SGHVS and FNYEAQ. The CDR3 contains 12 residues. V gave up 1 base and J gave up 5 bases, with 5 bases separating them. This CDR3 reads CASSLVVETQYF. The CDR3 DNA reads TGTGCCAGCAGCTTAGTGGTGGAGACCCAGTACTTC.

The rearrangement uses TRBV6-1 and TRBJ1-5; TRBD1 might be the D (6 bases). The CDR3 is 14 residues long. V lost 6 bases, J lost 3 bases, and 12 bases lay in between. Germline V gives CDR1 MNHNS, CDR2 SASEGT. CDR3 sequence reads: CASRGTSNNQPQHF. CDR3 in DNA: TGTGCCAGCAGAGGGACATCTAACAATCAGCCCCAGCATTTT.